The present TCR beta chain was sequenced within a study of T cells in Graves' hyperthyroidism and ophthalmopathy. Study outcomes and limitations: Appearing also in blood were most of the thyroid clonotypes expanded above 0.001. From stable hyperthyroidism, ophthalmopathy was set apart by a 13 V-J model. Prediction of ophthalmopathy progression came a median around 6.1 months pre-onset.

This clonotype was counted between two and nine times. Its specificity is not known. Initially, at the first diagnosis of hyperthyroidism and before any ophthalmopathy symptoms, blood was sampled. Using RNA transcripts as the source, TCR beta CDR3 regions were amplified. The TCR CDR3 was amplified in a first-round RT-PCR using the HTBI primer set. One entry per CDR3 protein results from TCRdb running MiXCR on the multiplex PCR reads. The table records 300,000 to 450,000 distinct CDR3 sequences, about a sixth of them present only once. The sample taken for sequencing was blood. This TCR was sampled from a woman aged 30 to 39 with Graves' hyperthyroidism that later progressed to Graves' ophthalmopathy.

Written as DNA, the CDR3 is TGTGCCAGCAGCCGTCGGACTAGCGGGAGGCACACAGATACGCAGTATTTT. Protein sequence: CASSRRTSGRHTDTQYF. The chain links TRBV28 to TRBJ2-3; TRBD2 agrees at 14 bases. Germline V gene lookup returns CDR1 MDHEN and CDR2 SYDVKM. V lost 6 bases to trimming and J lost 2 bases; unmatched junction nucleotides: 7. This CDR3 is built from 17 residues. Full variable domain (outside the CDR3, taken from reference TRBV28 and TRBJ2-3): DVKVTQSSRYLVKRTGEKVFLECVQDMDHENMFWYRQDPGLGLRLIYFSYDVKMKEKGDIPEGYSVSREKKERFSLILESASTNQTSMYLCASSRRTSGRHTDTQYFGPGTRLTVL.